What follows describes a single TCR beta chain. This PCR relied on a set of 60 Vbeta primers and 13 Jbeta primers. Method: immunoSEQ multiplex PCR; TCRdb's copy keeps in-frame clones and lacks some. The sample includes approximately 160,000 clones, roughly 73% of them seen just once. The germline V and J ends were trimmed by 11 bases and 3 bases, with 18 bases remaining between them. The CDR3 sequence is 14 residues long. CDR1 SNHLY and CDR2 FYNNEI come from the germline V gene. The sample is drawn from a study of cytomegalovirus exposure and HLA in healthy donors. Material for sequencing was PBMCs. This receptor was taken from a male donor in good health and CMV-seronegative. The genes are TRBV2 and TRBJ2-3; TRBD2 is a possible D gene (5 bases). The DNA for the CDR3 is TGTGCCGGAGGAAGGCTCTTGGCGACAGATACGCAGTATTTT. This translates into CAGGRLLATDTQYF.